This TCR beta chain was found in a study of blood T cell repertoires in COVID-19. Study in general: Specimens from acute and convalescent COVID-19 originated in the United States, Italy and Spain. T cells, B-cell-depleted T cells, or PBMCs provided the cDNA or gDNA that served as material.

In the source study's methods: For nucleated cells, counts were estimated from reference gene primer amplification. The data were produced by immunoSEQ multiplex PCR, yet TCRdb's version contains in-frame clones alone and is incomplete. The DNA was the basis for D and trimming; V, J and clone size are from that table. The sample contains 200,000 to 250,000 clones, more than 75% of which appear only once. Sequences were obtained from peripheral blood. The clonotype comes from a man aged 55 to 69 with acute or convalescent COVID-19.

Here the CDR3 DNA reads TGCGCCAGCAGCTTGTCCCCGTCTAGCGGGGAAGAGACCCAGTACTTC. It encodes CASSLSPSSGEETQYF. The rearrangement links TRBV5-1 to TRBJ2-5, with 9 bases matching TRBD2. V was clipped by 1 base and J by 3 bases; unmatched bases: 7. The CDR3 loop spans 16 amino acids. Germline V CDR1 and CDR2: SGHRS, YFSETQ.